These 9 T cell receptor beta chains were all obtained from the same sample, sequenced in a study of T cell responses to AZD1222 COVID-19 vaccine. The table came from immunoSEQ multiplex PCR; TCRdb's copy has only in-frame clones and leaves some out. Here the sample spans 85,000 to 110,000 clones, 80% to 90% being singletons. The specimen comprised peripheral blood, sampled on day 0 of AZD1222 vaccination. The receptors shown here come from an adult in good health.

The chain couples TRBV10-3 to TRBJ1-6; possibly TRBD1 for D (5 bases). CDR1 and CDR2 from the germline V gene are ENHRY and SYGVKD. Trimming took off 0 bases at V and 7 bases at J, with 10 bases between the two ends. The CDR3 is made up of 15 amino acids. As DNA, the CDR3 is TGTGCCATCAGTGAGTCGGGACCTTCCAATTCACCCCTCCACTTT. Translating gives CAISESGPSNSPLHF.

The V and J genes are TRBV18 and TRBJ1-5, with 8 nucleotides matching TRBD1. Per germline, CDR1 KGHSH and CDR2 LQKENI. J gave up 4 bases and V 3 bases, and 5 bases lay outside the gene matches. The CDR3 spans 15 residues. CDR3 nucleotide sequence: TGTGCCAGCTCACCCGACAGGGGAGGAAATCAGCCCCAGCATTTT. It specifies CASSPDRGGNQPQHF.

The chain links TRBV20-1 to TRBJ2-6; D not certain. The CDR3 has 14 amino acids. Germline CDR1 and CDR2: DFQATT and SNEGSKA (reference sequence). Deletions cut 3 bases from V and 2 bases from J, with 8 bases between. This CDR3 reads CSASMGTGANVLTF. In nucleotides, the CDR3 is TGCAGTGCTAGTATGGGTACTGGGGCCAACGTCCTGACTTTC.

V usage is TRBV4-3 and J usage is TRBJ2-3; D may be TRBD1 or TRBD2 (5 bases each). This CDR3 has 16 amino acids. V lost 7 bases to trimming and J lost 0 bases, with 17 bases between them. In germline, CDR1 is LGHNA, CDR2 YSLEER. As DNA, the CDR3 is TGCGCCAGCACCTACGGGGACGGAACTAGCACAGATACGCAGTATTTT. This codes for CASTYGDGTSTDTQYF.

V and J are TRBV29-1 and TRBJ2-7; TRBD1 aligns across 9 bases. CDR1 and CDR2 (germline): SQVTM, ANQGSEA. CDR3 length: 15 residues. Trimming took 3 bases from V and 5 from J; bases not matched to a gene: 11. CDR3 DNA: TGCAGCGTTGAGAATCCAGGACAGGGGACCAACGAGCAGTACTTC. Protein product: CSVENPGQGTNEQYF.

The chain carries TRBV10-3 and TRBJ1-6, with D uncertain. This CDR3 spans 14 amino acids. In germline, CDR1 is ENHRY, CDR2 SYGVKD. Trimming took off 6 bases at V and 10 bases at J, with 16 bases between the two ends. CDR3 protein: CAISETSSRSPLHF. The CDR3 nucleotides are TGTGCCATCAGCGAGACATCGTCGCGATCACCCCTCCACTTT.

The chain recombines TRBV6-4 with TRBJ2-3; weak D call: TRBD2 (5 bases). Germline V lookup: CDR1 MRHNA, CDR2 SNTAGT. V lost 2 bases and J 2 bases, leaving 8 bases between the germline ends. CDR3 length equals 14 residues. The CDR3 here is CASSDSGVTDTQYF. The CDR3 coding sequence is TGTGCCAGCAGTGACAGCGGCGTCACAGATACGCAGTATTTT.

The chain links TRBV9 to TRBJ1-1; the D is unclear. The V gene lost 3 bases and the J gene lost 7 bases, with 13 bases spanning the gap. The CDR3 is 13 residues long. Germline CDR1 and CDR2: SGDLS and YYNGEE. The CDR3 protein is CASSDPVRGEAFF. The CDR3 bases are TGTGCCAGCAGCGACCCAGTCCGCGGTGAAGCTTTCTTT.

The chain joins TRBV5-1 to TRBJ2-3, with 7 bases fitting TRBD2. The CDR3 has 14 amino acids. J gave up 3 bases and V 4 bases, and 5 bases lay outside the gene matches. Germline V gives CDR1 SGHRS, CDR2 YFSETQ. CDR3 protein: CASSGAGVTDTQYF. The CDR3, as DNA: TGCGCCAGCAGCGGGGCGGGGGTAACAGATACGCAGTATTTT. Filled out from reference TRBV5-1 and TRBJ2-3, the complete variable domain reads KAGVTQTPRYLIKTRGQQVTLSCSPISGHRSVSWYQQTPGQGLQFLFEYFSETQRNKGNFPGRFSGRQFSNSRSEMNVSTLELGDSALYLCASSGAGVTDTQYFGPGTRLTVL.